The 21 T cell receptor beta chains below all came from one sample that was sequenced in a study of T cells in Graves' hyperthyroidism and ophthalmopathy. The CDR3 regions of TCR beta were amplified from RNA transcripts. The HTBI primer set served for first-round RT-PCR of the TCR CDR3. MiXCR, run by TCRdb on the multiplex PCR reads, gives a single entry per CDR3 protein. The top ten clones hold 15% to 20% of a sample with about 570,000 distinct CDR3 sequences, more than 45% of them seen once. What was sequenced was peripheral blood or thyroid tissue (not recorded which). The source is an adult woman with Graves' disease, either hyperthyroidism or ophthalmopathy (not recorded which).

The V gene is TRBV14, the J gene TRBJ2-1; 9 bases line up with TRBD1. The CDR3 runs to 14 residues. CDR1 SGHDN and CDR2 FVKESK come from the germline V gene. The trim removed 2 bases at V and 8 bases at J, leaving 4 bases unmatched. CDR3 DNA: TGTGCCAGCAGCCAACTAGGACAGGGGCATGAGCAGTTCTTC. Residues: CASSQLGQGHEQFF. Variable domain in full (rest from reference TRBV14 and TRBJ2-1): EAGVTQFPSHSVIEKGQTVTLRCDPISGHDNLYWYRRVMGKEIKFLLHFVKESKQDESGMPNNRFLAERTGGTYSTLKVQPAELEDSGVYFCASSQLGQGHEQFFGPGTRLTVL.

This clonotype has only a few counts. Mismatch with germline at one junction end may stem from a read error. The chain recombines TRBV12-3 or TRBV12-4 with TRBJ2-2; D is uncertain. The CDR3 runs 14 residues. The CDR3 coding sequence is TGTGCCGGCAGTTTGCGCGGGAACACCGGGGAGCTGTTTTTT. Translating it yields CAGSLRGNTGELFF.

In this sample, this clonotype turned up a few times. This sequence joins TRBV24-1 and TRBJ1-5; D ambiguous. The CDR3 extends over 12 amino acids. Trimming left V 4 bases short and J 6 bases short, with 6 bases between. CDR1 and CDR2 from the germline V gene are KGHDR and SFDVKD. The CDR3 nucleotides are TGTGCCACCAGTGAGGGCGGTCAGCCCCAGCATTTT. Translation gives CATSEGGQPQHF.

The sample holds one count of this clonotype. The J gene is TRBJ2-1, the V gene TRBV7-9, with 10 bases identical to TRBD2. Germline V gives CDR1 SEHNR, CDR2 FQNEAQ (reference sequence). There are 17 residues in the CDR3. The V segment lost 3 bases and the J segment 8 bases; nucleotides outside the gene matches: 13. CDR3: CASSFGTSEWPPYEQFF. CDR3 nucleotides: TGTGCCAGCAGCTTCGGGACTAGCGAATGGCCCCCTTATGAGCAGTTCTTC.

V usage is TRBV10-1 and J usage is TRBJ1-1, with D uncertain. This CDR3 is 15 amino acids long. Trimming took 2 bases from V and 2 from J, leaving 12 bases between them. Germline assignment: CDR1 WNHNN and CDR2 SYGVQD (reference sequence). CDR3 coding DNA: TGCGCCAGCAGTGAGCTTTTAGGACTAAACACTGAAGCTTTCTTT. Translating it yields CASSELLGLNTEAFF.

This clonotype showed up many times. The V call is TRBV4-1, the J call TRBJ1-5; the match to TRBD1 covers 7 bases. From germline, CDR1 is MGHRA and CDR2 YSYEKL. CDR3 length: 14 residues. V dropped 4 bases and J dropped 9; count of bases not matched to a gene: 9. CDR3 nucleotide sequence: TGCGCCAGCAGCCCAGGGGGGCCGGGGACGCCCCAGCATTTT. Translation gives CASSPGGPGTPQHF.

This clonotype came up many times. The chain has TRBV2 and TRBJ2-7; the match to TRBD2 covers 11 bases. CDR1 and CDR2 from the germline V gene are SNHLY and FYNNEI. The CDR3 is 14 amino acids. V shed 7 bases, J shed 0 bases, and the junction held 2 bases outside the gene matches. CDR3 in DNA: TGTGCCAGCACTAGCGGGAGGTTCTCCTACGAGCAGTACTTC. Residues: CASTSGRFSYEQYF.

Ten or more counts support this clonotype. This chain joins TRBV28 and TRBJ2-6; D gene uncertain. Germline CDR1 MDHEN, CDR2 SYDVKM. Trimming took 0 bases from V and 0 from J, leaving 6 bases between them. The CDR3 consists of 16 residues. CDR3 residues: CASSLWSGSGANVLTF. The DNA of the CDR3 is TGTGCCAGCAGTTTATGGTCCGGCTCTGGGGCCAACGTCCTGACTTTC.

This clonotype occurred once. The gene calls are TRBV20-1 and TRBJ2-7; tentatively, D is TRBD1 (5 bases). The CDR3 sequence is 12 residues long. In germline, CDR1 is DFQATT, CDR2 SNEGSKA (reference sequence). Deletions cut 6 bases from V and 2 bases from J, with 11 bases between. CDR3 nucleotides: TGCAGTGCCACCGGACAAACCTACGAGCAGTACTTC. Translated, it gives CSATGQTYEQYF.

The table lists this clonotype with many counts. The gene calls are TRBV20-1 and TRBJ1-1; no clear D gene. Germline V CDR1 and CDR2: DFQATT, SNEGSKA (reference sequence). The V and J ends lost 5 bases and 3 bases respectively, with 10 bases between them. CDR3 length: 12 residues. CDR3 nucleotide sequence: TGCAGTGCTCCGCCGAGGTACACTGAAGCTTTCTTT. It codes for CSAPPRYTEAFF.

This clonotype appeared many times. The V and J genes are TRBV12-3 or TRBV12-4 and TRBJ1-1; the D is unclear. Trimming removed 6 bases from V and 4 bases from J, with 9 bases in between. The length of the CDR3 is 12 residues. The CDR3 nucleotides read TGTGCCAGCAGCCTGGGCCCCACTGAAGCTTTCTTT. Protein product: CASSLGPTEAFF.

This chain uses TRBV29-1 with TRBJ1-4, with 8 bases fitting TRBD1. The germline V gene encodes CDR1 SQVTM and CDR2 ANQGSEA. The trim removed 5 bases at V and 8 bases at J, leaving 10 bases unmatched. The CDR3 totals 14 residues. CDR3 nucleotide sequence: TGCAGCGTTATCCGGACAGGGATGGGGGAAAAACTGTTTTTT. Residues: CSVIRTGMGEKLFF. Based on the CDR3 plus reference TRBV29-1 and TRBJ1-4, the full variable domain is SAVISQKPSRDICQRGTSLTIQCQVDSQVTMMFWYRQQPGQSLTLIATANQGSEATYESGFVIDKFPISRPNLTFSTLTVSNMSPEDSSIYLCSVIRTGMGEKLFFGSGTQLSVL.

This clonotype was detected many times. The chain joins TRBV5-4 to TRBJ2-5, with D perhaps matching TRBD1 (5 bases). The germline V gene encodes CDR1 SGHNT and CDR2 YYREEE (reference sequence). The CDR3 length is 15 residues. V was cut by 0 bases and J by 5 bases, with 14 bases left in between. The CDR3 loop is CASSLGGHGRETQYF. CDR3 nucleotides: TGTGCCAGCAGCTTGGGGGGCCACGGGCGGGAGACCCAGTACTTC.

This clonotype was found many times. The CDR3 is CASSSNRQVYEQYF. In DNA form, the CDR3 reads TGTGCCAGCAGCTCCAATAGACAGGTCTACGAGCAGTACTTC. The J gene is TRBJ2-7, the V gene TRBV11-2; D may be TRBD1 (6 bases). V was cut by 4 bases and J by 3 bases, with 13 bases left in between. Germline V lookup: CDR1 SGHAT, CDR2 FQNNGV. The CDR3 is made up of 14 amino acids. Variable domain in full (rest from reference TRBV11-2 and TRBJ2-7): EAGVAQSPRYKIIEKRQSVAFWCNPISGHATLYWYQQILGQGPKLLIQFQNNGVVDDSQLPKDRFSAERLKGVDSTLKIQPAKLEDSAVYLCASSSNRQVYEQYFGPGTRLTVT.

The CDR3: CASRGRGVNNQPQHF. The DNA of the CDR3 is TGTGCCAGCAGGGGGCGGGGGGTAAACAATCAGCCCCAGCATTTT. The chain joins TRBV7-9 to TRBJ1-5; maybe TRBD1 (5 bases). The CDR3 is 15 residues long. V was clipped by 6 bases and J by 3 bases, with 15 bases between them. Germline V gene sequence: CDR1 SEHNR, CDR2 FQNEAQ (reference sequence).

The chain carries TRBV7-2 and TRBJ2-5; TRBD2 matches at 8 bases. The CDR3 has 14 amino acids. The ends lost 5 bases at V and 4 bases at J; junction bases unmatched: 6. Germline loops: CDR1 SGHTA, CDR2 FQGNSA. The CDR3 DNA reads TGTGCCAGCAGCACGGGACTAGTAGCAGAGACCCAGTACTTC. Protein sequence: CASSTGLVAETQYF.

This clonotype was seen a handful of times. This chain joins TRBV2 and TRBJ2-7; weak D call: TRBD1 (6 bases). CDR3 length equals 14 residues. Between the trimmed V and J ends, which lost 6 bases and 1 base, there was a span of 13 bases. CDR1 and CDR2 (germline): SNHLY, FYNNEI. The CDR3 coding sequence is TGTGCCAGCAGGCAGGACAGTCGATCCTACGAGCAGTACTTC. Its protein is CASRQDSRSYEQYF.

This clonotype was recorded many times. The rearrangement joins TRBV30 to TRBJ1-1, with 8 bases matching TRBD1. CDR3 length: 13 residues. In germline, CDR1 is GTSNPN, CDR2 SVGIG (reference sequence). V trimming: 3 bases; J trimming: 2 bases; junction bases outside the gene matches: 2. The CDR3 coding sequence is TGTGCCTGGAGCGGACAGGGCAACACTGAAGCTTTCTTT. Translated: CAWSGQGNTEAFF.

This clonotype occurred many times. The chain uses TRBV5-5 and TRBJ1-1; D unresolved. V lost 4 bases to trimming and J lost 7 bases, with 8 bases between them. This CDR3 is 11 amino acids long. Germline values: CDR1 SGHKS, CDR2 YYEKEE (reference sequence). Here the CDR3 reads CASSRGIEAFF. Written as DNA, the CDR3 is TGTGCCAGCAGCCGAGGGATTGAAGCTTTCTTT.

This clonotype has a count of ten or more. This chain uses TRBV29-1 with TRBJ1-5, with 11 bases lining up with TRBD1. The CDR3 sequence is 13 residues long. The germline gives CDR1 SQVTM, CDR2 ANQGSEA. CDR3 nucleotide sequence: TGCAGTGCAGGGGACAGGGGGAATCAGCCCCAGCATTTT. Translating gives CSAGDRGNQPQHF.

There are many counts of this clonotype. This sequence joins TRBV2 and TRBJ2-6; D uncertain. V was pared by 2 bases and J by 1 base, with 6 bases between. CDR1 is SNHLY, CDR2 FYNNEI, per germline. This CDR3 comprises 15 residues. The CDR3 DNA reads TGTGCCAGCAGTGAACGGAAGTCTGGGGCCAACGTCCTGACTTTC. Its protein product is CASSERKSGANVLTF. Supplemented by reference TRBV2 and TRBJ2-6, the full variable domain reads EPEVTQTPSHQVTQMGQEVILRCVPISNHLYFYWYRQILGQKVEFLVSFYNNEISEKSEIFDDQFSVERPDGSNFTLKIRSTKLEDSAMYFCASSERKSGANVLTFGAGSRLTVL.